These 30 T cell receptor beta chains were all obtained from the same sample, sequenced in a study of vaccination effects on CD4 cells after COVID-19. Libraries were prepared by immunoSEQ multiplex PCR; TCRdb keeps only in-frame clonotypes and omits some of them. The sample has some 69,000 clones; about four fifths are singletons. The antigens of these receptors remain unknown. Before sequencing, viral peptide pools were used by the ViraFEST assay to expand antigen-specific CD4+ T cells. Cultured cells yielded isolated CD4+ T cells after 10 days. Nucleocapsid antibodies were negative in the vaccine recipients, who had never had SARS-CoV-2 infection. The sequenced sample was CD4+ T cells from PBMCs cultured with HCoV-NL63 spike peptides, obtained before COVID-19 vaccination. These receptors were taken from a human donor who received a COVID-19 vaccine.

J is TRBJ2-2 and V is TRBV30; D unresolved. The CDR3 spans 12 residues. Trimming left V 2 bases short and J 2 bases short, with 3 bases between. CDR1 and CDR2 from the germline V gene are GTSNPN and SVGIG (reference sequence). The CDR3 nucleotides are TGTGCCTGGAGTCTTAACACCGGGGAGCTGTTTTTT. It specifies CAWSLNTGELFF.

This chain joins TRBV7-9 and TRBJ2-7; D not certain. The CDR3 covers 13 residues. CDR1 and CDR2 (germline): SEHNR, FQNEAQ (reference sequence). The V end lost 3 bases, the J end lost 3 bases, and 9 bases lay between the germline ends. CDR3 bases: TGTGCCAGCAGCTTGACTGAGTTCTACGAGCAGTACGTC. Its translation is CASSLTEFYEQYV.

The V gene is TRBV3-1 (or the pseudogene TRBV3-2), the J gene TRBJ1-2; weak D call: TRBD1 (6 bases). With 4 bases removed from V and 7 bases from J, the gap between germline ends came to 10 bases. The CDR3 is made up of 12 amino acids. Germline V gene sequence: CDR1 LGHDT, CDR2 YNNKEL (reference sequence). The CDR3 DNA reads as TGTGCCAGCAGCCCAGGGGAGGGTGGCTACACCTTC. Translating gives CASSPGEGGYTF.

The CDR3 DNA sequence: TGTGCCAGCAGCTTAGAACGGGGGACGGAGACCCAGTACTTC. Amino acids: CASSLERGTETQYF. The chain combines TRBV7-9 with TRBJ2-5; D is perhaps TRBD2 (6 bases). The CDR3 sequence is 14 residues long. Trimming took off 1 base at V and 5 bases at J, with 11 bases between the two ends. Germline CDR1 and CDR2: SEHNR and FQNEAQ (reference sequence).

The chain has TRBV6-6 and TRBJ1-1; tentatively, D is TRBD1 (5 bases). Trimming removed 5 bases at V and 2 bases at J, with 12 bases between. CDR3 length: 14 amino acids. Germline CDR1 reads MNHNY; CDR2 reads SVGAGI (reference sequence). The CDR3 DNA sequence: TGTGCCAGCAGTATCACCAGGGATAACACTGAAGCTTTCTTT. Translating gives CASSITRDNTEAFF.

This clone turned up a few times. The rearrangement uses TRBV6-2 or TRBV6-3 and TRBJ2-1; D not resolved. The CDR3 has 14 amino acids. Germline CDR1 reads MNHEY; CDR2 reads SVGEGT. The V gene lost 0 bases and the J gene lost 9 bases, with 12 bases spanning the gap. The CDR3 spells CASSYSHLRGEQFF. DNA of the CDR3: TGTGCCAGCAGTTACTCCCATTTACGCGGTGAGCAGTTCTTC.

The V call is TRBV9, the J call TRBJ2-1; no clear D gene. Germline CDR1 is SGDLS and CDR2 is YYNGEE. CDR3 length: 12 residues. Trimming removed 3 bases at V and 6 bases at J, with 7 bases between. CDR3 region: CASSDVPNEQFF. For the CDR3, the DNA is TGTGCCAGCAGCGATGTACCCAATGAGCAGTTCTTC.

V and J are TRBV5-6 and TRBJ1-1; D is ambiguous. The CDR3 has 15 amino acids. CDR1 is SGHDT and CDR2 is YYEEEE in the germline V gene. The germline V and J ends were trimmed by 2 bases and 3 bases, with 14 bases remaining between them. The CDR3 here is CASSLTRRRDTEAFF. For the CDR3, the DNA is TGTGCCAGCAGCTTAACACGGAGGAGGGACACTGAAGCTTTCTTT.

The genes are TRBV12-3 or TRBV12-4 and TRBJ1-2, with TRBD1 as a possible D gene (6 bases). V lost 4 bases and J 4 bases, leaving 10 bases between the germline ends. The CDR3 extends over 13 amino acids. The CDR3 sequence is CASSYQGLYGYTF. The DNA for the CDR3 is TGTGCCAGCAGTTATCAGGGGCTCTATGGCTACACCTTC.

Only a few counts were recorded for this clone. The V and J genes are TRBV7-2 and TRBJ2-2; maybe TRBD1 (5 bases). This CDR3 region has 13 residues. Germline V gives CDR1 SGHTA, CDR2 FQGNSA. Deletions cut 6 bases from V and 3 bases from J, with 8 bases between. CDR3 sequence: CASSSGYTGELFF. The CDR3 DNA is TGTGCCAGCAGTTCAGGGTACACCGGGGAGCTGTTTTTT. The variable domain in full, completed from reference TRBV7-2 and TRBJ2-2, reads GAGVSQSPSNKVTEKGKDVELRCDPISGHTALYWYRQSLGQGLEFLIYFQGNSAPDKSGLPSDRFSAERTGGSVSTLTIQRTQQEDSAVYLCASSSGYTGELFFGEGSRLTVL.

The J gene is TRBJ1-2, the V gene TRBV6-6, with D possibly matching TRBD1 (5 bases). V lost 2 bases to trimming and J lost 0 bases, with 10 bases between them. Germline values: CDR1 MNHNY, CDR2 SVGAGI (reference sequence). The CDR3 contains 15 residues. The CDR3 bases are TGTGCCAGCAGTTACCTCCAGGGAGCTAACTATGGCTACACCTTC. Encoded protein: CASSYLQGANYGYTF.

V usage is TRBV7-2 and J usage is TRBJ2-5; D gene ambiguous. This CDR3 has 17 residues. The germline gives CDR1 SGHTA, CDR2 FQGNSA. Between the trimmed V and J ends, which lost 2 bases and 5 bases, there was a span of 21 bases. The CDR3 DNA reads as TGTGCCAGCAGCTTAAGGTCCGGCGCTCCGGCCCAGGAGACCCAGTACTTC. The encoded protein is CASSLRSGAPAQETQYF.

The chain has TRBV24-1 and TRBJ2-3, with 7 bases matching TRBD1. V shed 3 bases, J shed 4 bases, and the junction held 12 bases outside the gene matches. This CDR3 is built from 17 residues. Germline CDR1 KGHDR, CDR2 SFDVKD. CDR3 protein: CATSDPGRGGVADTQYF. The CDR3 DNA reads as TGTGCCACCAGTGATCCCGGGCGAGGGGGCGTCGCAGATACGCAGTATTTT.

The chain couples TRBV7-3 to TRBJ2-1; TRBD1 matches at 7 bases. In germline, CDR1 is SGHTA, CDR2 FQGTGA. V lost 4 bases, J lost 0 bases, and 15 bases stayed unmatched. The CDR3 consists of 19 residues. The CDR3 DNA follows: TGTGCCAGCAGCTCAGGATATAACAGGGGACGAGGCTCCTACAATGAGCAGTTCTTC. Protein product: CASSSGYNRGRGSYNEQFF.

The CDR3 loop is CASSRGGPTDTQYF. The CDR3, as DNA: TGCGCCAGCAGCAGGGGGGGGCCGACAGATACGCAGTATTTT. This rearrangement joins TRBV10-2 to TRBJ2-3; D possibly matches TRBD1 or TRBD2 (7 bases each). V lost 6 bases to trimming and J lost 3 bases, with 13 bases between them. The germline V gene has CDR1 WSHSY and CDR2 SAAADI. The CDR3 contains 14 residues.

This chain joins TRBV4-1 and TRBJ2-1; TRBD2 matches 7 bases. The CDR3 extends over 15 amino acids. The germline V gene has CDR1 MGHRA and CDR2 YSYEKL. The ends lost 4 bases at V and 7 bases at J; junction bases unmatched: 10. CDR3 residues: CASSPGGAGTNEQFF. The CDR3 DNA reads as TGCGCCAGCAGCCCTGGCGGAGCGGGGACGAATGAGCAGTTCTTC.

This clone turned up a few times. The V and J genes are TRBV28 and TRBJ1-3; D uncertain. Trimming cost V 7 bases and J 2 bases, with 9 bases left between them. The germline CDR1 and CDR2 sequences are MDHEN and SYDVKM. There are 13 residues in the CDR3. The CDR3 DNA reads TGTGCCAGCATTGAGGGAGCTGGAAACACCATATATTTT. It specifies CASIEGAGNTIYF.

This clone showed up many times. V is TRBV6-5 and J is TRBJ1-1, with D maybe TRBD1 (6 bases). The CDR3 is made up of 13 amino acids. Deletions cut 10 bases from V and 0 bases from J, with 12 bases between. Germline V gene lookup returns CDR1 MNHEY and CDR2 SVGAGI. DNA of the CDR3: TGTGCCACCCTGGGGACACTGAACACTGAAGCTTTCTTT. Translated: CATLGTLNTEAFF.

This clone was detected only a few times. The V gene is TRBV6-5, the J gene TRBJ1-5, with 9 bases lining up with TRBD1. Germline CDR1 reads MNHEY; CDR2 reads SVGAGI. There are 14 residues in the CDR3. With 6 bases clipped from V and 2 bases from J, the junction kept 2 bases outside the gene matches. The DNA of the CDR3 is TGTGCCAGCAGCCGGGACAGGGGCAATCAGCCCCAGCATTTT. Translating gives CASSRDRGNQPQHF.

The chain joins TRBV11-2 to TRBJ2-5, with unresolved D. The CDR3 has 16 residues. V lost 6 bases and J 0 bases, leaving 17 bases between the germline ends. Germline CDR1 reads SGHAT; CDR2 reads FQNNGV. The CDR3 nucleotides are TGTGCCAGCAGGCGCGGTGGGCCGGCGTACCAAGAGACCCAGTACTTC. Translated: CASRRGGPAYQETQYF.

The rearrangement uses TRBV6-5 and TRBJ1-6, with no clear D. V dropped 4 bases and J dropped 0 bases, with 10 bases sitting between them. Germline CDR1 MNHEY, CDR2 SVGAGI. CDR3 length: 16 amino acids. DNA of the CDR3: TGTGCCAGCAGTTCCCAGGCGGTCTCCTATAATTCACCCCTCCACTTT. It yields the protein CASSSQAVSYNSPLHF.

The CDR3 nucleotides are TGTGCCAGCAGCACACAGGGGGAGCAGCCCCAGCATTTT. Amino acids: CASSTQGEQPQHF. V gene TRBV7-9 combines with J gene TRBJ1-5, with 8 positions matching TRBD1. The germline CDR1 and CDR2 sequences are SEHNR and FQNEAQ (reference sequence). The CDR3 covers 13 residues. The ends lost 5 bases at V and 7 bases at J; junction bases unmatched: 4.

The V and J genes are TRBV7-3 and TRBJ1-6, with 9 bases matching TRBD1. The V and J ends lost 5 bases and 3 bases, in that order; junction bases with no gene match: 2. This CDR3 has 15 amino acids. Germline V gene data show CDR1 as SGHTA and CDR2 as FQGTGA. Written as DNA, the CDR3 is TGTGCCAGCAGCATGACAGGGGGCTATAATTCACCCCTCCACTTT. Amino acids: CASSMTGGYNSPLHF.

The chain has TRBV7-9 and TRBJ1-5; D is uncertain. The CDR3 is made up of 15 amino acids. The V and J ends lost 0 bases and 2 bases respectively, with 8 bases between them. The germline CDR1 and CDR2 sequences are SEHNR and FQNEAQ (reference sequence). In DNA, the CDR3 is TGTGCCAGCAGCTTAGCGCTGGATGGCAATCAGCCCCAGCATTTT. Residues: CASSLALDGNQPQHF. The full variable domain, with the rest looked up from reference TRBV7-9 and TRBJ1-5, is DTGVSQNPRHKITKRGQNVTFRCDPISEHNRLYWYRQTLGQGPEFLTYFQNEAQLEKSRLLSDRFSAERPKGSFSTLEIQRTEQGDSAMYLCASSLALDGNQPQHFGDGTRLSIL.

In this sample, this clone turned up a few times. The V call is TRBV6-6, the J call TRBJ2-7; no clear D gene. The CDR3 is made up of 14 amino acids. Trimming pared 4 bases from V and 2 bases from J, leaving 12 bases between. The germline gives CDR1 MNHNY, CDR2 SVGAGI (reference sequence). CDR3 protein: CASSWSKGAYEQYV. CDR3 nucleotides: TGTGCCAGCAGTTGGAGTAAGGGTGCCTACGAGCAGTACGTC.

The chain carries TRBV7-7 and TRBJ2-1; D call uncertain. The CDR3 has 15 amino acids. The germline V gene encodes CDR1 SSHAT and CDR2 FNYEAQ (reference sequence). With 1 base removed from V and 3 bases from J, the gap between germline ends came to 10 bases. This CDR3 reads CASSLERSLYNEQFF. For the CDR3, the DNA is TGTGCCAGCAGCTTAGAACGGTCTCTCTACAATGAGCAGTTCTTC.

This sequence joins TRBV10-3 and TRBJ2-3; 8 bases are shared with TRBD2. Losses at the gene ends were 6 bases for V and 0 bases for J; bases not matched to a gene: 2. The CDR3 has 14 amino acids. CDR1 ENHRY and CDR2 SYGVKD come from the germline V gene. CDR3 sequence reads: CAIRRGASTDTQYF. The DNA of the CDR3 is TGTGCCATCAGGCGGGGGGCTAGCACAGATACGCAGTATTTT.

The chain employs TRBV3-1 (or the pseudogene TRBV3-2) and TRBJ2-5; D is unclear. This CDR3 is 15 amino acids long. CDR1 is LGHDT and CDR2 is YNNKEL in the germline V gene (reference sequence). V was shortened by 1 base and J by 0 bases, with 9 bases between the two germline ends. CDR3 in amino acids: CASSQVPRYQETQYF. The DNA of the CDR3 is TGTGCCAGCAGCCAAGTGCCGCGGTACCAAGAGACCCAGTACTTC.

The CDR3 region is CASSPDGPHTDTQYF. The CDR3 DNA reads as TGTGCCAGCAGTCCCGACGGGCCACACACAGATACGCAGTATTTT. V gene TRBV2 combines with J gene TRBJ2-3, with D uncertain. The V and J ends lost 5 bases and 2 bases respectively, with 14 bases between them. Germline CDR1 is SNHLY and CDR2 is FYNNEI. This CDR3 comprises 15 residues. Full variable domain (rest looked up from reference TRBV2 and TRBJ2-3): EPEVTQTPSHQVTQMGQEVILRCVPISNHLYFYWYRQILGQKVEFLVSFYNNEISEKSEIFDDQFSVERPDGSNFTLKIRSTKLEDSAMYFCASSPDGPHTDTQYFGPGTRLTVL.

This chain links TRBV6-5 with TRBJ2-7, with D perhaps matching TRBD2 (5 bases). Trimming left V 8 bases short and J 2 bases short, with 13 bases between. CDR1 MNHEY and CDR2 SVGAGI come from the germline V gene. CDR3 size: 13 residues. CDR3 nucleotides: TGTGCCAGCCATCAAGGAGGCGCCTACGAGCAGTACGTC. It specifies CASHQGGAYEQYV.